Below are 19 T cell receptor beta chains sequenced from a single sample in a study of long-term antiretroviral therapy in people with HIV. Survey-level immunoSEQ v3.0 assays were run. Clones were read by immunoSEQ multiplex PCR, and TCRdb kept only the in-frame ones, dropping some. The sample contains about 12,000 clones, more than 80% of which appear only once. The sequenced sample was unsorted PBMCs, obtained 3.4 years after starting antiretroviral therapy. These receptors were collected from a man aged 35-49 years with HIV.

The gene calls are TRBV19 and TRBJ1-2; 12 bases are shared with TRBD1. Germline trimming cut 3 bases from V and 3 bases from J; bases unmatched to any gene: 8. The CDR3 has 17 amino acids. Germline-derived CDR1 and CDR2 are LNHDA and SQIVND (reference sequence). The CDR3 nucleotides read TGTGCCAGTAGTATGACACCCCGGGACAGGGGGCACTATGGCTACACCTTC. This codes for CASSMTPRDRGHYGYTF.

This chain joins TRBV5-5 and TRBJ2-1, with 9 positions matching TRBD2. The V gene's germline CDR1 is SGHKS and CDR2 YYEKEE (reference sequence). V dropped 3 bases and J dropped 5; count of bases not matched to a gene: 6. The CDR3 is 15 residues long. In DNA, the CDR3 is TGTGCCAGCAGCTCTATAGCGGGAGACCACAATGAGCAGTTCTTC. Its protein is CASSSIAGDHNEQFF.

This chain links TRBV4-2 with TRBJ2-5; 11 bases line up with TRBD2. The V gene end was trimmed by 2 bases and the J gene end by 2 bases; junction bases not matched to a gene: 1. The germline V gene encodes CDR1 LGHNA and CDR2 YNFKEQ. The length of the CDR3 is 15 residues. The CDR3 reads CASSQTSGRQETQYF. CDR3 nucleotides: TGTGCCAGCAGCCAAACTAGCGGGAGACAAGAGACCCAGTACTTC.

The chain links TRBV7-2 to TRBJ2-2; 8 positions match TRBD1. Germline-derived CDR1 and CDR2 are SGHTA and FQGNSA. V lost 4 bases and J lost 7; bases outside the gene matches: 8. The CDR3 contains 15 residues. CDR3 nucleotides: TGTGCCAGCAGCTCCTCTTACAGGGGGAACGGGGAGCTGTTTTTT. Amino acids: CASSSSYRGNGELFF. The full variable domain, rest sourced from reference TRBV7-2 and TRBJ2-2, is GAGVSQSPSNKVTEKGKDVELRCDPISGHTALYWYRQSLGQGLEFLIYFQGNSAPDKSGLPSDRFSAERTGGSVSTLTIQRTQQEDSAVYLCASSSSYRGNGELFFGEGSRLTVL.

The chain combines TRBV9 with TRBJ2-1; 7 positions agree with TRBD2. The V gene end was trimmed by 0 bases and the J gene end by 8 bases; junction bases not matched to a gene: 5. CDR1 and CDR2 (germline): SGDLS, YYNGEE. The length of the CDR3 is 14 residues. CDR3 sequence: CASSVVTGGHEQFF. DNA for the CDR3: TGTGCCAGCAGCGTAGTTACGGGGGGACATGAGCAGTTCTTC.

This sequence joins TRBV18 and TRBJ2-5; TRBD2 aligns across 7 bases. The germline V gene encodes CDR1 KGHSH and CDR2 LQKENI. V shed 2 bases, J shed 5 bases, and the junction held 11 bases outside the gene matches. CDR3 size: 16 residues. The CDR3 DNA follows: TGTGCCAGCTCACCAAAGGGAGGGCGAGACGGGGAGACCCAGTACTTC. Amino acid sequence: CASSPKGGRDGETQYF.

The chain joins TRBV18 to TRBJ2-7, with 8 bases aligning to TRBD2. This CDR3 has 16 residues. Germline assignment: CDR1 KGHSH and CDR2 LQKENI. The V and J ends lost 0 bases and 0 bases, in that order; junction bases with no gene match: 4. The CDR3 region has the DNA TGTGCCAGCTCACCACCCGGTACTAGCGGCTCCTACGAGCAGTACTTC. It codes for CASSPPGTSGSYEQYF.

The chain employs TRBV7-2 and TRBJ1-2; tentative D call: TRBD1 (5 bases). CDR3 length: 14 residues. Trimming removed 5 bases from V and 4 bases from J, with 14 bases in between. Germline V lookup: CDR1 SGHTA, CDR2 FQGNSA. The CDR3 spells CASSQGVYGYGYTF. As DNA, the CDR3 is TGTGCCAGCAGCCAGGGTGTCTACGGCTATGGCTACACCTTC.

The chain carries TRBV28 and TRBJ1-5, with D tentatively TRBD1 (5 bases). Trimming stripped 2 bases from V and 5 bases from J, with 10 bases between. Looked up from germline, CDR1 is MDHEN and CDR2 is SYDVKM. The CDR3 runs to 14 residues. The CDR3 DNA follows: TGTGCCAGCAGTTTAGGGGACGACGATCAGCCCCAGCATTTT. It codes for CASSLGDDDQPQHF.

CDR3 DNA sequence: TGTGCCAGCAGTGGGGTTGTAACCGGGGAGCTGTTTTTT. Its translation is CASSGVVTGELFF. The chain is built from TRBV2 and TRBJ2-2; D is unclear. CDR1 is SNHLY, CDR2 FYNNEI, per germline. The V end was cut by 4 bases, the J end by 5 bases, with 8 bases between. This CDR3 spans 13 amino acids.

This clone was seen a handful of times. The chain's CDR3 is CASSLRPEGTYEQYF. The CDR3 DNA reads TGTGCCAGCAGCTTACGACCGGAGGGCACCTACGAGCAGTACTTC. The chain has TRBV7-6 and TRBJ2-7, with D tentatively TRBD2 (6 bases). Trimming removed 2 bases at V and 2 bases at J, with 13 bases between. CDR3 length: 15 amino acids. The germline CDR1 and CDR2 sequences are SGHVS and FNYEAQ.

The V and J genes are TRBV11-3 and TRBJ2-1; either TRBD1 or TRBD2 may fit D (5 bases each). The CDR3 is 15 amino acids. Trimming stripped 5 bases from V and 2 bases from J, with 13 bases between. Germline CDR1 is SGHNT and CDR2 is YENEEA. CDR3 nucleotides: TGTGCCAGCAGCCCTGTGTGGGGGACCTACAATGAGCAGTTCTTC. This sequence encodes CASSPVWGTYNEQFF.

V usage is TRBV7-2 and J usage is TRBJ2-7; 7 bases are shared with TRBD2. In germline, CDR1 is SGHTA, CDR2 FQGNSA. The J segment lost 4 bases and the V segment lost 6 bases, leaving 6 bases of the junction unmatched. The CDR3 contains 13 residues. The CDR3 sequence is CASRMTSWYEQYF. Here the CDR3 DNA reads TGTGCCAGCAGAATGACTAGCTGGTACGAGCAGTACTTC.

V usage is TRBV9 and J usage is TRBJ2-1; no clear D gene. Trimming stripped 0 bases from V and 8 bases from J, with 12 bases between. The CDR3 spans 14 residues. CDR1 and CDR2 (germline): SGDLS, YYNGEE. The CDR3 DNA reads TGTGCCAGCAGCGTAGGGGGTAGGTCGGATGAGCAGTTCTTC. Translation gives CASSVGGRSDEQFF.

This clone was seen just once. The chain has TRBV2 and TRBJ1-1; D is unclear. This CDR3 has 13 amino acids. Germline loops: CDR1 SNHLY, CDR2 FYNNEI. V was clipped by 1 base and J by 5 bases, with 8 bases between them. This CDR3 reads CASSEVGQTEAFF. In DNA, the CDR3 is TGTGCCAGCAGTGAAGTCGGGCAGACTGAAGCTTTCTTT. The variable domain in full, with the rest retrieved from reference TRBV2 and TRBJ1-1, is EPEVTQTPSHQVTQMGQEVILRCVPISNHLYFYWYRQILGQKVEFLVSFYNNEISEKSEIFDDQFSVERPDGSNFTLKIRSTKLEDSAMYFCASSEVGQTEAFFGQGTRLTVV.

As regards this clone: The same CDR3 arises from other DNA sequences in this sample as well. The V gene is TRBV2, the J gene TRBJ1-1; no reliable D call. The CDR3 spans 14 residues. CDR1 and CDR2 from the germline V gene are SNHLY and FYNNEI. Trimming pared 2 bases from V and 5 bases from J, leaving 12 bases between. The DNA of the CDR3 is TGTGCCAGCAGTGAACCGGGTTTTCGGACTGAAGCTTTCTTT. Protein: CASSEPGFRTEAFF.

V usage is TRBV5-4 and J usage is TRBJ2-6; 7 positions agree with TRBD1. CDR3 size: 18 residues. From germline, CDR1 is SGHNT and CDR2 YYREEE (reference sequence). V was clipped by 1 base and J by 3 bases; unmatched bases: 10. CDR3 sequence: CASSLSRQGGNGANVLTF. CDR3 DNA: TGTGCCAGCAGCTTGTCACGTCAAGGGGGCAATGGGGCCAACGTCCTGACTTTC.

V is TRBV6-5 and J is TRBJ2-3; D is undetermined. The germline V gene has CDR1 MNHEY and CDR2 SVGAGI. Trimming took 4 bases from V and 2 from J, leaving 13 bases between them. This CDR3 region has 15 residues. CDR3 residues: CASSSWTGFTDTQYF. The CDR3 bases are TGTGCCAGCAGTTCATGGACCGGGTTCACAGATACGCAGTATTTT.

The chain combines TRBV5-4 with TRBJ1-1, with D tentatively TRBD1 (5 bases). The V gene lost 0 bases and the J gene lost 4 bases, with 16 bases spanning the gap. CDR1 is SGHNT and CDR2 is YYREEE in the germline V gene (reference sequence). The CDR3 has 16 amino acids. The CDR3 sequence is CASSLVGGGSRTEAFF. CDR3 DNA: TGTGCCAGCAGCTTGGTCGGGGGAGGGTCGCGCACTGAAGCTTTCTTT.